The rows below give T cell receptor beta chains drawn from one sample of a study of cytomegalovirus exposure and HLA in healthy donors. Sequencing was performed with immunoSEQ multiplex PCR; in TCRdb, only in-frame clones are kept and a portion is missing. Found here are approximately 75,000 clones, 65% to 90% of them singletons; the top ten hold approximately 17%. Specimen: PBMCs. Receptors originate from a man aged 70 or older in good health and CMV-seropositive. The CDR3 runs from the conserved cysteine through the conserved F or W. Each record gives: J gene, CDR3 length, D gene, V gene, clone size, CDR3 protein, CDR3 DNA. D genes are given only for firm matches. Some rows have no size entry. The others give once, few or many, or a class for an expanded clone.

TRBJ2-1	17	TRBD2	TRBV7-6	.	CASSLEASGGAGNEQFF	TGTGCCAGCAGCTTAGAGGCTAGCGGGGGGGCAGGGAATGAGCAGTTCTTC
TRBJ1-4	13	.	TRBV18	few	CASYRGSNEKLFF	TGTGCCAGCTACCGGGGTTCTAATGAAAAACTGTTTTTT
TRBJ1-5	14	.	TRBV6-1	.	CASSDLRLDQPQHF	TGTGCCAGCAGTGATTTGAGGTTAGATCAGCCCCAGCATTTT
TRBJ2-3	15	.	TRBV5-1	.	CASSSQTDSTDTQYF	TGCGCCAGCAGCTCCCAGACAGATAGCACAGATACGCAGTATTTT
TRBJ2-2	14	TRBD2	TRBV5-1	.	CASRLAEATGELFF	TGCGCCAGCAGACTAGCGGAGGCCACCGGGGAGCTGTTTTTT
TRBJ2-1	13	.	TRBV25-1	.	CASSSLARGEQFF	TGTGCCAGCAGCTCACTAGCACGGGGTGAGCAGTTCTTC
TRBJ2-7	16	TRBD1	TRBV2	.	CASSPGQGARSYEQYF	TGTGCCAGCAGCCCGGGACAGGGGGCGAGGTCCTACGAGCAGTACTTC
TRBJ2-4	18	TRBD2	TRBV5-1	.	CASSSGLAGGLAKNIQYF	TGCGCCAGCAGCTCGGGACTAGCGGGAGGACTAGCCAAAAACATTCAGTACTTC
TRBJ2-5	13	TRBD1	TRBV10-3	.	CAINSGQQETQYF	TGTGCCATCAACTCGGGACAGCAAGAGACCCAGTACTTC
TRBJ1-5	16	TRBD1	TRBV7-8	.	CASSPDRGNSNQPQHF	TGTGCCAGCAGCCCGGACAGGGGCAATAGCAATCAGCCCCAGCATTTT
TRBJ2-2	15	.	TRBV4-1	.	CASSFPQGGTGELFF	TGCGCCAGCAGTTTTCCCCAGGGAGGAACCGGGGAGCTGTTTTTT
TRBJ1-2	12	.	TRBV10-3	.	CAISGENYGYTF	TGTGCCATCTCAGGGGAAAACTATGGCTACACCTTC
TRBJ2-3	16	TRBD2	TRBV7-9	.	CASSLRPSGGTDTQYF	TGTGCCAGCAGCTTACGACCTAGCGGGGGGACAGATACGCAGTATTTT
TRBJ2-7	15	.	TRBV6-5	.	CASSYDPERRSEQYF	TGTGCCAGCAGTTACGATCCAGAGCGGAGGTCGGAGCAGTACTTC
TRBJ2-2	13	.	TRBV19	once	CAISQGRTGELFF	TGTGCCATATCACAGGGGAGGACCGGGGAGCTGTTTTTT
TRBJ2-5	15	.	TRBV7-7	.	CASSPQGQGQETQYF	TGTGCCAGCAGCCCCCAAGGGCAGGGACAAGAGACCCAGTACTTC
TRBJ1-1	15	.	TRBV5-1	.	CASSLVADLNTEAFF	TGCGCCAGCAGCTTGGTTGCAGATTTGAACACTGAAGCTTTCTTT
TRBJ1-2	15	.	TRBV6-5	.	CASSYSRGGDYGYTF	TGTGCCAGCAGTTACTCGAGAGGGGGGGACTATGGCTACACCTTC
TRBJ2-1	17	TRBD1	TRBV5-1	.	CASSRGQLRSSYNEQFF	TGCGCCAGCAGCAGGGGACAGCTTAGGAGCTCCTACAATGAGCAGTTCTTC
TRBJ2-7	19	.	TRBV7-3	.	CASSLKPSALPFGAYEQYF	TGTGCCAGCAGCTTAAAACCTAGCGCCCTACCTTTTGGTGCCTACGAGCAGTACTTC
TRBJ2-3	15	TRBD2	TRBV14	once	CASSQTSGASDTQYF	TGTGCCAGCAGCCAAACTAGCGGGGCCTCAGATACGCAGTATTTT
TRBJ2-5	14	.	TRBV19	.	CASSATGTGETQYF	TGTGCCAGTAGTGCCACCGGGACTGGGGAGACCCAGTACTTC
TRBJ2-2	14	.	TRBV2	few	CASSDRGFTGELFF	TGTGCCAGCAGTGACAGGGGTTTCACCGGGGAGCTGTTTTTT
TRBJ1-1	16	TRBD1	TRBV5-4	few	CASKSGQGEVNTEAFF	TGTGCCAGCAAGTCCGGACAGGGCGAGGTGAACACTGAAGCTTTCTTT
TRBJ1-2	10	.	TRBV30	.	CAWSGYGYTF	TGTGCCTGGAGCGGTTATGGCTACACCTTC
TRBJ1-4	15	TRBD1	TRBV11-2	few	CASRTRDSIYEKLFF	TGTGCCAGCAGAACCCGGGACAGCATATATGAAAAACTGTTTTTT
TRBJ2-7	13	.	TRBV6-5	.	CASSYQDSYEQYF	TGTGCCAGCAGTTACCAGGACTCCTACGAGCAGTACTTC
TRBJ2-3	14	TRBD2	TRBV5-1	.	CASSRAGVLDTQYF	TGCGCCAGCAGCAGAGCGGGAGTGTTAGATACGCAGTATTTT
TRBJ2-7	14	.	TRBV14	.	CASSQYSGLYEQYF	TGTGCCAGCAGCCAATATTCAGGTCTGTACGAGCAGTACTTC
TRBJ2-3	15	.	TRBV5-4	few	CASSLPGFSTDTQYF	TGTGCCAGCAGCTTGCCGGGGTTTAGCACAGATACGCAGTATTTT
TRBJ2-1	15	TRBD2	TRBV9	.	CASSVAPGLANEQFF	TGTGCCAGCAGCGTAGCCCCGGGACTAGCCAATGAGCAGTTCTTC
TRBJ2-2	15	TRBD1	TRBV7-2	.	CASSPVTGSTGELFF	TGTGCCAGCAGCCCAGTGACAGGGTCCACCGGGGAGCTGTTTTTT
TRBJ1-2	14	TRBD1	TRBV28	.	CASILNRDRAGYTF	TGTGCCAGCATCCTAAACCGGGACAGGGCTGGCTACACCTTC
TRBJ1-4	13	.	TRBV5-8	.	CASSLEGVEKLFF	TGTGCCAGCAGCTTGGAAGGGGTGGAAAAACTGTTTTTT
TRBJ1-5	16	.	TRBV6-6	.	CASSPLFMGENQPQHF	TGTGCCAGCAGTCCACTATTCATGGGTGAGAATCAGCCCCAGCATTTT
TRBJ2-1	15	TRBD1	TRBV6-5	.	CASSYSPGQGDEQFF	TGTGCCAGCAGTTACTCGCCCGGACAGGGGGATGAGCAGTTCTTC
TRBJ1-1	14	TRBD1	TRBV7-3	.	CASSFTGVDTEAFF	TGTGCCAGCAGCTTCACAGGGGTAGACACTGAAGCTTTCTTT
TRBJ2-5	16	TRBD1	TRBV9	.	CASSVGGTGVQETQYF	TGTGCCAGCAGCGTAGGAGGGACAGGGGTCCAAGAGACCCAGTACTTC
TRBJ1-4	15	.	TRBV9	once	CASSVDPDTEEKLFF	TGTGCCAGCAGCGTAGATCCAGATACGGAGGAAAAACTGTTTTTT
TRBJ2-5	14	TRBD2	TRBV7-2	.	CASSLSLAGETQYF	TGTGCCAGCAGCTTATCCCTAGCGGGGGAGACCCAGTACTTC
TRBJ1-1	11	.	TRBV28	.	CASSFLFEAFF	TGTGCCAGCAGTTTCCTTTTCGAAGCTTTCTTT
TRBJ2-3	14	TRBD2	TRBV5-4	.	CASSGGGSGDTQYF	TGTGCCAGCAGCGGGGGGGGGTCCGGAGATACGCAGTATTTT
TRBJ1-1	16	.	TRBV12-5	.	CASGLDMGRGDSEAFF	TGTGCTAGTGGTTTGGATATGGGCAGGGGAGACTCTGAAGCTTTCTTT
TRBJ2-2	14	.	TRBV28	.	CASTPTAGAGELFF	TGTGCCAGCACCCCAACCGCGGGGGCGGGGGAGCTGTTTTTT
TRBJ1-1	14	TRBD1	TRBV12-5	.	CASGSGTVPSEAFF	TGTGCTAGTGGTTCCGGGACAGTACCATCGGAAGCTTTCTTT
TRBJ1-5	13	TRBD1	TRBV5-1	.	CASSLEQGKPQHF	TGCGCCAGCAGCTTGGAACAGGGGAAGCCCCAGCATTTT
TRBJ2-7	14	.	TRBV18	.	CASSPFYREDEQYF	TGTGCCAGCTCACCGTTCTACCGCGAGGACGAGCAGTACTTC
TRBJ2-3	16	TRBD1	TRBV18	.	CASSPWADRVGDTQYF	TGTGCCAGCTCACCATGGGCGGACAGGGTAGGAGATACGCAGTATTTT
TRBJ2-7	14	TRBD2	TRBV7-2	.	CASSSGLAGGEQYF	TGTGCCAGCAGCTCAGGACTAGCGGGAGGCGAGCAGTACTTC
TRBJ2-2	15	.	TRBV4-2	.	CASSQGWAFTGELFF	TGTGCCAGCAGCCAAGGATGGGCTTTCACCGGGGAGCTGTTTTTT
TRBJ2-5	15	TRBD1	TRBV6-5	.	CASSLRWDSTGTQYF	TGTGCCAGCAGTCTACGGTGGGACAGCACGGGGACCCAGTACTTC